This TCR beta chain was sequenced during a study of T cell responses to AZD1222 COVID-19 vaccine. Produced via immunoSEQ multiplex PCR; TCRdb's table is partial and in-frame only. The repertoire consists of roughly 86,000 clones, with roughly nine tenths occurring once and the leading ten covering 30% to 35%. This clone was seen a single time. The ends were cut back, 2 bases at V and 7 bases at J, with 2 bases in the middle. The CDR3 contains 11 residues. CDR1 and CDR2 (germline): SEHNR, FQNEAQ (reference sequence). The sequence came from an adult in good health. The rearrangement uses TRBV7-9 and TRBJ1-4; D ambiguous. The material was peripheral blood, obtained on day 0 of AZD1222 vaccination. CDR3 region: CASSLTEKLFF. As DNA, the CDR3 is TGTGCCAGCAGCTTAACTGAAAAACTGTTTTTT.